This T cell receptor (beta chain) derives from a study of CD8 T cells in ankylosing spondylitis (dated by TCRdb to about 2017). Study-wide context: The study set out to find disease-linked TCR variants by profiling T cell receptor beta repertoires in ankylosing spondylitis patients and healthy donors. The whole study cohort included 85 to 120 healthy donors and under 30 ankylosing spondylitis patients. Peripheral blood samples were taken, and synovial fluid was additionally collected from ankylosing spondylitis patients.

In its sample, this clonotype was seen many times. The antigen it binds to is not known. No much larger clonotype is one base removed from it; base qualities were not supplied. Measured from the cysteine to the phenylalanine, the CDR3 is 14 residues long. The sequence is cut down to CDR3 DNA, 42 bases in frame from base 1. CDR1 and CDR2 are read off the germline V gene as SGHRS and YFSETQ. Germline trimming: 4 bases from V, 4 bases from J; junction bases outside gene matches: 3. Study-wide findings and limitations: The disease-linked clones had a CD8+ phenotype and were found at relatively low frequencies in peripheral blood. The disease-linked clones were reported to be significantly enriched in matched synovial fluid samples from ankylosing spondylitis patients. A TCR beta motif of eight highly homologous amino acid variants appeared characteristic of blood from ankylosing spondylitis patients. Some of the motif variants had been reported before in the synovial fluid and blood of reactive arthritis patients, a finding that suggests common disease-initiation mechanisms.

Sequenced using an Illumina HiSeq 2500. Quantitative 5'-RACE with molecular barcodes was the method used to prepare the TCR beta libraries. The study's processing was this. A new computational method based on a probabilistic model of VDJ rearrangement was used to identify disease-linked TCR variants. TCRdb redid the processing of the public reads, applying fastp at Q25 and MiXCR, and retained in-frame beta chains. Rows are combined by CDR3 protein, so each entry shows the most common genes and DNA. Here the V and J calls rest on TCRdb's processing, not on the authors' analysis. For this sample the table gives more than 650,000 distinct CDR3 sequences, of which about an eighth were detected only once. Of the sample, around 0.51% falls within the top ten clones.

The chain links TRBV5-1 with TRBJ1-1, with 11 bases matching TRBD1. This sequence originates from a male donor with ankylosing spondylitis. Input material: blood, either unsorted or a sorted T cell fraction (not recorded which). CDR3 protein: CASSRGTGGTEAFF. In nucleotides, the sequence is TGCGCCAGCAGCCGAGGGACAGGGGGCACTGAAGCTTTCTTT.